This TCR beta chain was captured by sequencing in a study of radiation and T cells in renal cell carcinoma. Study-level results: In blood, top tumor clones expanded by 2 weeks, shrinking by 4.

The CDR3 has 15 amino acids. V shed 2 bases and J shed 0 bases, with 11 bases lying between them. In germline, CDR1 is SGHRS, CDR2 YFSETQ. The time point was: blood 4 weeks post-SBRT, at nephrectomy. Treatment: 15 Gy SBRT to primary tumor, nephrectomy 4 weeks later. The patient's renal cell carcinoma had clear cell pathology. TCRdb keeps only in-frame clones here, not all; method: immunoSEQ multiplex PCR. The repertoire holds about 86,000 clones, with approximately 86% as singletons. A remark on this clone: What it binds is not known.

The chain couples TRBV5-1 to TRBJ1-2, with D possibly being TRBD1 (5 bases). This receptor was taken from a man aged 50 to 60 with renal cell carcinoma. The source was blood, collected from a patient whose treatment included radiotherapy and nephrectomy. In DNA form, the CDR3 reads TGCGCCAGCAGCTTAGGGGCGCCTACTAACTATGGCTACACCTTC. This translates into CASSLGAPTNYGYTF.